This T cell receptor (beta chain) was identified in a study of CD8 T cells in ankylosing spondylitis. Study-level findings and limits: Seemingly characteristic of ankylosing spondylitis blood was a TCR beta motif consisting of about 8 highly homologous variants.

The CDR3 sequence is 15 residues long. Trimming pared 3 bases from V and 7 bases from J, leaving 15 bases between. This clonotype was recorded many times. Its antigen is unidentified. Making use of molecular barcodes, quantitative 5'-RACE generated TCR beta libraries. TCRdb re-called the 5' RACE reads through MiXCR, storing one row per CDR3 protein. The sample has some 800,000 distinct CDR3 sequences, roughly 10% seen once. Sequencing was done on a sample of blood, either unsorted or a sorted T cell fraction (not recorded which). The clonotype comes from a male donor with ankylosing spondylitis. The gene calls are TRBV12-3 or TRBV12-4 and TRBJ1-4, with a possible D match to TRBD1 (6 bases). The chain's CDR3 is CASSLAGTTGEKLFF. CDR3 DNA: TGTGCCAGCAGTTTGGCCGGGACAACGGGTGAAAAACTGTTTTTT.